This TCR beta chain was obtained from a study of T cell responses to AZD1222 COVID-19 vaccine. The method was immunoSEQ multiplex PCR; TCRdb's version includes in-frame clones alone and lacks a portion of them. This repertoire shows about 140,000 clones, about 88% found once; its top ten account for around 3%. Trimming took off 7 bases at V and 3 bases at J, with 18 bases between the two ends. CDR3 length: 16 residues. Looked up from germline, CDR1 is ENHRY and CDR2 is SYGVKD. This sequence was found in an adult who received the AZD1222 COVID-19 vaccine. Sequencing was performed on peripheral blood, taken 28 days after the second AZD1222 dose. The V gene is TRBV10-3, the J gene TRBJ2-2, with D unclear. CDR3 nucleotides: TGTGCCATCAAAACCGCAGTGAGTGGGGACACCGGGGAGCTGTTTTTT. Protein product: CAIKTAVSGDTGELFF.